This T cell receptor (beta chain) appears in the sequencing data of a study of human T cells and chemical hapten exposure. Time point of the sample: patch test 3, about 24 weeks after DPC sensitization. As to treatment: therapeutic diphenylcyclopropenone sensitization with weekly scalp DPC. One entry per CDR3 protein, called by TCRdb with MiXCR from the RACE reads. Here the sample spans 95,000 to 150,000 distinct CDR3 sequences, around 10% being singletons. The TCR was taken from a woman aged 45-65 years with alopecia areata. Some clones in this sample may be carry-over from other donors' samples. Sequences were derived from whole blood, sampled in connection with sensitization to the hapten diphenylcyclopropenone (DPC).

The CDR3 coding sequence is TGTGCCAGCAGCTTAGCACCGGCGGCCCCCTACGAGCAGTACTTC. This encodes CASSLAPAAPYEQYF. V gene TRBV7-6 combines with J gene TRBJ2-7; D uncertain. Germline V lookup: CDR1 SGHVS, CDR2 FNYEAQ. V was cut by 0 bases and J by 2 bases, with 11 bases left in between. The CDR3 consists of 15 residues.